The sample holds one count of the clone carrying this T cell receptor beta chain. Its target is not known. The repertoire was sequenced with immunoSEQ multiplex PCR; TCRdb's copy has only in-frame clones and lacks some. The sample holds 60,000 to 75,000 clones, 87% seen once. This entry is derived from a study of OX40 agonist ivuxolimab in advanced cancers. About the study: Patients were infused with ivuxolimab every 2 weeks at 0.01 to 10 mg/kg. The study reported partial responses in three patients: one hepatocellular carcinoma, two cutaneous melanoma. Prior checkpoint blockade (anti-PD-1, anti-PD-L1 or anti-CTLA-4) was permitted; approximately 40% had it. Study observations and caveats: Antigen specificity was not determined for the expanded peripheral T cells.

Sample: CD4+ or CD8+ T cells sorted from blood, taken in a trial of the OX40 agonist ivuxolimab. The source of this sequence is an adult with an advanced solid tumor such as melanoma, head and neck, liver or kidney cancer.

The CDR3 protein is CASKMGDKLLYYEQFF. CDR3 coding DNA: TGTGCCAGCAAAATGGGGGACAAACTACTTTATTATGAGCAGTTCTTC. The J gene is TRBJ2-1, the V gene TRBV13, with D possibly being TRBD1 (6 bases). The germline V and J ends were trimmed by 7 bases and 8 bases, with 24 bases remaining between them. The CDR3 runs to 16 residues. The V gene's germline CDR1 is PRHDT and CDR2 FYEKMQ (reference sequence).